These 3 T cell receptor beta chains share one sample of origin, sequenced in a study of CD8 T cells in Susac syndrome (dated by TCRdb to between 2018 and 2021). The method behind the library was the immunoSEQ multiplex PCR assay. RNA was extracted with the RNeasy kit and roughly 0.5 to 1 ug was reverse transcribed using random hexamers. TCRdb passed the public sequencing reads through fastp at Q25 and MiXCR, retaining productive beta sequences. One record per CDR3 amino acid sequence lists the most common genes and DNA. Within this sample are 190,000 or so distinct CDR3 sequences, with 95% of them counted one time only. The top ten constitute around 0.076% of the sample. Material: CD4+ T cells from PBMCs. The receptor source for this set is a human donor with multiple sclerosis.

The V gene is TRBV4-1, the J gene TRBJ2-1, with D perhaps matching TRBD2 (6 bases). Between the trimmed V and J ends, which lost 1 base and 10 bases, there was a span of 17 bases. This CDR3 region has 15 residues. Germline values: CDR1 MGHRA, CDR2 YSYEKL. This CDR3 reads CASSQGGDPIGEQFF. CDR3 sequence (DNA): TGCGCCAGCAGCCAAGGGGGGGACCCCATAGGGGAGCAGTTCTTC.

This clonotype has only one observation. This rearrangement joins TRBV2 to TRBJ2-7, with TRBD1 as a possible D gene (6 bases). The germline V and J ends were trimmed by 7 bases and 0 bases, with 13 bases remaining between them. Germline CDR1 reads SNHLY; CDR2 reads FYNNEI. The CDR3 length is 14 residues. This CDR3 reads CASNGRGPSYEQYF. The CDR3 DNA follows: TGTGCCAGCAATGGCAGGGGTCCCTCCTACGAGCAGTACTTC.

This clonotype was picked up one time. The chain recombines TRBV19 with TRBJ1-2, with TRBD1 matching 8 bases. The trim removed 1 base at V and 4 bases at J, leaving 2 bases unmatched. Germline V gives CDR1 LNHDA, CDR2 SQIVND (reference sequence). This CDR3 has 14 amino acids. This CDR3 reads CASSIGGTGYGYTF. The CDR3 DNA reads TGTGCCAGTAGTATAGGTGGGACAGGCTATGGCTACACCTTC.